This T cell receptor beta chain was sequenced for a study of OX40 agonist ivuxolimab in advanced cancers. Study results and caveats: CD4+ and CD8+ blood T cells expanded clonally by week 6 at 0.1 to 3.0 mg/kg. Expanded clones belonging to CD8+ T cells outnumbered, on average, those of CD4+. It was also the case that some nonresponders had low normalized T-cell clonal expansion.

As regards this clone: No antigen is known for it. Germline is not matched at one junction end, which may reflect a read error.

Per the germline V gene, CDR1 is SSHAT and CDR2 is FNYEAQ (reference sequence). The CDR3 has 15 amino acids. Using immunoSEQ multiplex PCR, the repertoire was profiled, and TCRdb retains in-frame clones only, with some absent. Among 55,000 to 70,000 clones, under 85% were seen once, and the ten largest hold around 3.4%. This clonotype originated in an adult with an advanced solid tumor such as melanoma, head and neck, liver or kidney cancer. The sequenced sample was CD4+ or CD8+ T cells sorted from blood, obtained in a trial of the OX40 agonist ivuxolimab. The chain couples TRBV7-7 to TRBJ2-1; 10 nucleotides match TRBD2. CDR3: CASSHGLADNNEQFF. As DNA, the CDR3 is TGTGCTAGCAGCCATGGACTAGCGGACAACAATGAGCAGTTCTTC.